These T cell receptor beta chains were read from a single sample in a study of shared clonotypes between healthy human individuals. Profiling relied on immunoSEQ multiplex PCR, and the TCRdb table lists in-frame clones only, not all of them. Among around 2,000,000 clones, around 95% were seen once, and the ten largest hold 0.13%. Sequencing was carried out using naive CD4+ T cells sorted from blood. These receptors were taken from a man in his late teens or twenties in good health. Each CDR3 is given with its conserved first and last residue. D genes are given only for firm matches. Rows may omit the clone size; those that give it use once, few, many or a size class.

CDR3 protein | CDR3 DNA | J gene | D gene | V gene | clone size
CAWGQGSNQPQHF | TGTGCCTGGGGACAGGGATCAAATCAGCCCCAGCATTTT | TRBJ1-5 | TRBD1 | TRBV30 | once
CASSLTGNSPLHF | TGCGCCAGCAGCTTGACTGGCAATTCACCCCTCCACTTT | TRBJ1-6 | - | TRBV5-1 | -
CASSPERDYGYTF | TGTGCCAGCAGTCCGGAAAGGGACTATGGCTACACCTTC | TRBJ1-2 | - | TRBV6-6 | -
CASRPGDDQPQHF | TGCGCCAGCAGGCCGGGGGACGATCAGCCCCAGCATTTT | TRBJ1-5 | - | TRBV5-1 | -
CASSLTGGRYNEQFF | TGCGCCAGCAGCCTCACCGGGGGGCGCTACAATGAGCAGTTCTTC | TRBJ2-1 | - | TRBV4-3 | -
CASSPGSSRGTGELFF | TGTGCCAGCAGCCCAGGGAGCTCTCGAGGCACCGGGGAGCTGTTTTTT | TRBJ2-2 | - | TRBV5-4 | -
CASSGGGDRKTQYF | TGTGCCAGCAGCGGAGGGGGGGATAGAAAGACCCAGTACTTC | TRBJ2-5 | - | TRBV6-1 | -
CASSFSTTNEKLFF | TGCGCCAGCAGCTTTTCCACAACTAATGAAAAACTGTTTTTT | TRBJ1-4 | - | TRBV5-1 | -
CASNKVGNEQFF | TGTGCCAGCAACAAAGTAGGTAATGAGCAGTTCTTC | TRBJ2-1 | - | TRBV6-1 | -
CASSPGGALGEKLFF | TGTGCCAGCAGTCCGGGGGGGGCTTTAGGGGAAAAACTGTTTTTT | TRBJ1-4 | - | TRBV6-5 | -
CASSTSRDFYEQYF | TGTGCCAGTAGTACAAGCCGGGATTTCTACGAGCAGTACTTC | TRBJ2-7 | - | TRBV19 | -